This TCR beta chain was identified during a study of shared clonotypes between healthy human individuals. Whole-study findings and limits: Estimated richness was generally greater in naive than memory subsets.

There are 11 residues in the CDR3. Trimming removed 5 bases from V and 7 bases from J, with 9 bases in between. Germline V gene data show CDR1 as DFQATT and CDR2 as SNEGSKA (reference sequence). This clone showed up just once. Its target is not known. This table comes from immunoSEQ multiplex PCR, and its TCRdb copy is limited to in-frame clones, with some not included. The data hold about 600,000 clones, with approximately 97% observed a single time. This clonotype was sampled from a woman aged 25 to 39 in good health. The sequencing input was naive CD4+ T cells sorted from blood. The subset denotes: CD45RA+ positively selected. This rearrangement joins TRBV20-1 to TRBJ2-1; D remains ambiguous. As DNA, the CDR3 is TGCAGTGCTCCCCCTAGGAATGAGCAGTTCTTC. It encodes CSAPPRNEQFF.